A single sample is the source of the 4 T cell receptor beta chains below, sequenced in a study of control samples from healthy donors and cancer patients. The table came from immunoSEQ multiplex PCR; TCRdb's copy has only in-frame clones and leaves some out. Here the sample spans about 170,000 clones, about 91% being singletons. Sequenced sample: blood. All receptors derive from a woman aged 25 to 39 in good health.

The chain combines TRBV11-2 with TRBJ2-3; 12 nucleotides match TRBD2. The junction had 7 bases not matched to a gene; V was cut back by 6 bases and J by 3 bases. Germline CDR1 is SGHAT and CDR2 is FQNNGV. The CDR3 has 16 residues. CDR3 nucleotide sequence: TGTGCCAGCAGTCGGACTAGCGGGAAGAGTACAGATACGCAGTATTTT. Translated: CASSRTSGKSTDTQYF.

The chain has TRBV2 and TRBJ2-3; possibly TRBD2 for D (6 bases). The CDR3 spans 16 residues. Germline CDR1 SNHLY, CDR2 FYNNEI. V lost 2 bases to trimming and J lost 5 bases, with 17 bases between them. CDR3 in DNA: TGTGCCAGCAGTGAACCGGGACTTCTAGTCCAAGATACGCAGTATTTT. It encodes CASSEPGLLVQDTQYF.

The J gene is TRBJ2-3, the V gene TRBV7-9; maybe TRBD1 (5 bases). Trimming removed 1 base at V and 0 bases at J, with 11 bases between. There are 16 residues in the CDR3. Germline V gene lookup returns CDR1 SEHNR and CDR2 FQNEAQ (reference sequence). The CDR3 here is CASSLEGLTSTDTQYF. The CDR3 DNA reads TGTGCCAGCAGCTTAGAGGGGTTAACTAGCACAGATACGCAGTATTTT.

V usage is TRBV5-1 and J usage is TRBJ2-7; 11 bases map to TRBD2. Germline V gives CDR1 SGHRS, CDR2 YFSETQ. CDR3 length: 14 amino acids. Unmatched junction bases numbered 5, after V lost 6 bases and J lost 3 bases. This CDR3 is CASTLGTSGYEQYF. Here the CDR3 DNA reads TGCGCCAGCACTCTCGGGACTAGCGGCTACGAGCAGTACTTC. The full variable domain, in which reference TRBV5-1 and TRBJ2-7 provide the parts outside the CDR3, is KAGVTQTPRYLIKTRGQQVTLSCSPISGHRSVSWYQQTPGQGLQFLFEYFSETQRNKGNFPGRFSGRQFSNSRSEMNVSTLELGDSALYLCASTLGTSGYEQYFGPGTRLTVT.